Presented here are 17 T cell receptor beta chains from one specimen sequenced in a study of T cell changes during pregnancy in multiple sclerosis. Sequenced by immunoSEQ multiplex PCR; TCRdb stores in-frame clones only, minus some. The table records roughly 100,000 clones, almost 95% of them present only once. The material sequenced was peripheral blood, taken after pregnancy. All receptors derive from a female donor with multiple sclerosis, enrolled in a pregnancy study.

CDR3 sequence: CASSQVRDITGELFF. The CDR3 DNA sequence: TGTGCCAGCAGCCAAGTTCGAGACATCACCGGGGAGCTGTTTTTT. The chain has TRBV14 and TRBJ2-2; D not resolved. CDR3 length: 15 residues. The V end was cut by 1 base, the J end by 4 bases, with 10 bases between. Germline CDR1 reads SGHDN; CDR2 reads FVKESK. The full variable domain, its missing parts supplied by reference TRBV14 and TRBJ2-2, is EAGVTQFPSHSVIEKGQTVTLRCDPISGHDNLYWYRRVMGKEIKFLLHFVKESKQDESGMPNNRFLAERTGGTYSTLKVQPAELEDSGVYFCASSQVRDITGELFFGEGSRLTVL.

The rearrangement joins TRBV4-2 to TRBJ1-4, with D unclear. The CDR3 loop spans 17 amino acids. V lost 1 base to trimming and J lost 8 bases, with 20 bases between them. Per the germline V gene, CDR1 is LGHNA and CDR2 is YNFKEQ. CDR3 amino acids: CASSQVSNGLSGEKLFF. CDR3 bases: TGTGCCAGCAGCCAAGTATCGAACGGACTCTCGGGGGAAAAACTGTTTTTT.

The CDR3 here is CSAGAGRSDEQYF. The CDR3 DNA is TGCAGCGCGGGAGCGGGGAGGAGCGACGAGCAGTACTTC. The J gene is TRBJ2-7, the V gene TRBV29-1; 7 bases agree with TRBD2. V lost 7 bases and J lost 5; bases outside the gene matches: 11. CDR1 SQVTM and CDR2 ANQGSEA come from the germline V gene. The CDR3 has 13 residues.

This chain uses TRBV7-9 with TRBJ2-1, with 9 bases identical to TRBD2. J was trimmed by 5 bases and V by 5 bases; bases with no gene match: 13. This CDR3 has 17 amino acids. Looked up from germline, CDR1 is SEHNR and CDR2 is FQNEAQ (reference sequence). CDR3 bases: TGTGCCAGCAGCAGCCCCCGCGGGACTAGCTTCCACAATGAGCAGTTCTTC. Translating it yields CASSSPRGTSFHNEQFF.

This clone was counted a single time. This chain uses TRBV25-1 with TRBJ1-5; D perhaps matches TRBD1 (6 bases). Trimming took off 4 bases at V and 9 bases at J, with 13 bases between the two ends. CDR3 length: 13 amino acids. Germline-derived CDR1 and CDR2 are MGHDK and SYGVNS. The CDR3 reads CASSVLTGGPQHF. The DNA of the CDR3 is TGTGCCAGCAGTGTTCTGACAGGTGGGCCCCAGCATTTT.

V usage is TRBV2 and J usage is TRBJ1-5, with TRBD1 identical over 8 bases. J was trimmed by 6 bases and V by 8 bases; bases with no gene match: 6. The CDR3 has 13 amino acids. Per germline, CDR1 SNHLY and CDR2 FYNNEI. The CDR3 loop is CASSPGGGQPQHF. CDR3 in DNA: TGTGCCAGCTCCCCAGGGGGCGGTCAGCCCCAGCATTTT.

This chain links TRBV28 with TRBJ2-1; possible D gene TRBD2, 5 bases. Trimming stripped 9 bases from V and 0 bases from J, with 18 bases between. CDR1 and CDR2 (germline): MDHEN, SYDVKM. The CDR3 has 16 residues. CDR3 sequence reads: CASANPGVVSYNEQFF. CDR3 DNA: TGTGCCAGTGCCAACCCCGGGGTAGTCTCCTACAATGAGCAGTTCTTC.

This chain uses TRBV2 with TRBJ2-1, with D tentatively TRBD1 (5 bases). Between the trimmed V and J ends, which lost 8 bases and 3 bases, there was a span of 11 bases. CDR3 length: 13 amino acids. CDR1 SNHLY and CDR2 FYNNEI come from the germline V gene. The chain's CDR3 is CASGALNYNEQFF. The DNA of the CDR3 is TGTGCCAGCGGGGCACTCAACTACAATGAGCAGTTCTTC.

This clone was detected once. CDR3 sequence (DNA): TGCGCCAGCAGCTCGGGACTTTCGAGCTACGAGCAGTACTTC. It specifies CASSSGLSSYEQYF. The chain recombines TRBV5-1 with TRBJ2-7, with D tentatively TRBD2 (6 bases). CDR3 length: 14 residues. Deletions cut 3 bases from V and 3 bases from J, with 13 bases between. Germline-derived CDR1 and CDR2 are SGHRS and YFSETQ.

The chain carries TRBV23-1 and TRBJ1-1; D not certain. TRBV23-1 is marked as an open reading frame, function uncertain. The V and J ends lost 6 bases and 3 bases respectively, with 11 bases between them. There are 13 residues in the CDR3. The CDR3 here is CASRPGRDTEAFF. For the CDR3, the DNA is TGCGCCAGCAGACCGGGTCGCGACACTGAAGCTTTCTTT.

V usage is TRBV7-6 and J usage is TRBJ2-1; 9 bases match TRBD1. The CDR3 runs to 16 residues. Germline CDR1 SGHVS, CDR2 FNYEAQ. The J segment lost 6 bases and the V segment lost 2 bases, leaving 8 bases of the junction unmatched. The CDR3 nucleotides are TGTGCCAGCAGCTTAACCCCCGGGACAGGGTCCAATGAGCAGTTCTTC. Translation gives CASSLTPGTGSNEQFF. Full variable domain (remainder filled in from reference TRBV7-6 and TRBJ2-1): GAGVSQSPRYKVTKRGQDVALRCDPISGHVSLYWYRQALGQGPEFLTYFNYEAQQDKSGLPNDRFSAERPEGSISTLTIQRTEQRDSAMYRCASSLTPGTGSNEQFFGPGTRLTVL.

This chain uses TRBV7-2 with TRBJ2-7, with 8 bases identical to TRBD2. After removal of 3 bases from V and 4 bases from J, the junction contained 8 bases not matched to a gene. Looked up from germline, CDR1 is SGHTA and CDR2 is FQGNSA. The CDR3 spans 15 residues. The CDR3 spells CASSLIRGGGYEQYF. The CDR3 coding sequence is TGTGCCAGCAGCTTGATACGGGGGGGCGGTTACGAGCAGTACTTC.

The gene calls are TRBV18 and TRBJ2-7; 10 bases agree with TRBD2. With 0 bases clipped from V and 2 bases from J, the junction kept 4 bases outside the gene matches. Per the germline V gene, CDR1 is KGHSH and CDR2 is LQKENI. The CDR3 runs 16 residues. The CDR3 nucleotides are TGTGCCAGCTCACCACCTTTAGCGGGAGGTCCCTACGAGCAGTACTTC. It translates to CASSPPLAGGPYEQYF.

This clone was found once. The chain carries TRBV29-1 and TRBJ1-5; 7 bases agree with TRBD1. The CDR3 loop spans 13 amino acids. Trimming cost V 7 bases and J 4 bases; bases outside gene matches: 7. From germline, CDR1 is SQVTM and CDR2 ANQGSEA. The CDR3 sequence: CSAAGGGNQPQHF. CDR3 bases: TGCAGCGCGGCAGGGGGTGGTAATCAGCCCCAGCATTTT.

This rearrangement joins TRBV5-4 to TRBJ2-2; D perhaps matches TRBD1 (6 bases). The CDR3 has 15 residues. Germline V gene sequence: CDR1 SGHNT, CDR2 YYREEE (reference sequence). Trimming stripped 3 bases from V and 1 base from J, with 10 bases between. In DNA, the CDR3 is TGTGCCAGCAGCTCGGACAGCTTGAACACCGGGGAGCTGTTTTTT. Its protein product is CASSSDSLNTGELFF.

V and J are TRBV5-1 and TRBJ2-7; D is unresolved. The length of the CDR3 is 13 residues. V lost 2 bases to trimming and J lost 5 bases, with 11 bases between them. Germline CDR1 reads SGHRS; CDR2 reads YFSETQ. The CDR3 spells CASSLEIVNEQYF. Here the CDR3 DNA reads TGCGCCAGCAGCTTAGAGATCGTGAACGAGCAGTACTTC.

The CDR3 sequence: CTSSQDNPATGPKISGANVLTF. DNA for the CDR3: TGCACCAGCAGCCAAGATAACCCTGCGACAGGGCCTAAGATCTCTGGGGCCAACGTCCTGACTTTC. The V call is TRBV1, the J call TRBJ2-6; the table's D gene call, TRBD1, was not cross checked with the DNA. TRBV1 is given as a pseudogene. The CDR3 has 22 amino acids.